This entry concerns a single T cell receptor beta chain. What it recognizes is unknown. PCR used 60 Vbeta primers and 13 Jbeta primers. The table came from immunoSEQ multiplex PCR; TCRdb's copy has only in-frame clones and leaves some out. The table includes approximately 150,000 clones, around 80% detected once. This sample stems from a study of cytomegalovirus exposure and HLA in healthy donors. Findings and limits, study-wide: Associated with HLA alleles at 0.05 false discovery rate in a later analysis were 15,000 to 20,000 TCR beta sequences. On later analysis, the bulk of CMV-associated TCR beta chains appeared to be HLA-restricted.

Germline CDR1 MNHNS, CDR2 SASEGT. The CDR3 totals 15 residues. Trimming cost V 6 bases and J 0 bases, with 12 bases left between them. The sample was PBMCs. This TCR came from a woman in her twenties or thirties in good health and CMV-seronegative. J is TRBJ1-3 and V is TRBV6-1; D unresolved. In nucleotides, the CDR3 is TGTGCCAGCAGCGGTTTTGAAGACTCTGGAAACACCATATATTTT. Translating gives CASSGFEDSGNTIYF.